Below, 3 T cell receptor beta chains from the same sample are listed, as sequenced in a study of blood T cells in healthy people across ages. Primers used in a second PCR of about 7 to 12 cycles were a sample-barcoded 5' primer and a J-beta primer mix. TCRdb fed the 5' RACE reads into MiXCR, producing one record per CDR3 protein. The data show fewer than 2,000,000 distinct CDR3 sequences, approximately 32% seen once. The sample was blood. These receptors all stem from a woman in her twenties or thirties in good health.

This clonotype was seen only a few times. The chain's CDR3 is CASSFIGTEAFF. CDR3 bases: TGTGCCAGCAGTTTTATTGGGACTGAAGCTTTCTTT. V and J are TRBV12-3 or TRBV12-4 and TRBJ1-1; D is unclear. The CDR3 is made up of 12 amino acids. Trimming pared 3 bases from V and 5 bases from J, leaving 7 bases between.

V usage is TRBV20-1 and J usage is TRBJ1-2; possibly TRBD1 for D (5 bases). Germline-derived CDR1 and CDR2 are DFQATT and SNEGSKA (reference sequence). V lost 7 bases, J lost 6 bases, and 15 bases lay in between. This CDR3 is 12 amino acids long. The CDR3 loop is CSVAGACNGYTF. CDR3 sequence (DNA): TGCAGTGTAGCTGGGGCGTGCAATGGCTACACCTTC.

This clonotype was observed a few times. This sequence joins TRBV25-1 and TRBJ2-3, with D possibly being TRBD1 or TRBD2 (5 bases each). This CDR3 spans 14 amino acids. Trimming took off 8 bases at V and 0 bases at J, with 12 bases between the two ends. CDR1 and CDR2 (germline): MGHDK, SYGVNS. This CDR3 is CASQGEPSTDTQYF. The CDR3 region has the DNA TGTGCCAGCCAGGGAGAGCCTAGCACAGATACGCAGTATTTT.